These 10 T cell receptor beta chains share one sample of origin, sequenced in a study of shared clonotypes between healthy human individuals. The data were produced by immunoSEQ multiplex PCR, yet TCRdb's version contains in-frame clones alone and is incomplete. The sample carries about 480,000 clones, over 60% recorded once. Sample: PBMCs. The receptors originated from a woman in her 40s in good health. Some clones in this sample may be carry-over from other donors' samples.

This CDR3 is CASSRAFRSSYEQYF. As DNA, the CDR3 is TGTGCCAGTAGTCGAGCGTTTAGGAGCTCCTACGAGCAGTACTTC. The chain employs TRBV19 and TRBJ2-7; D unresolved. The V and J ends lost 5 bases and 0 bases respectively, with 14 bases between them. Looked up from germline, CDR1 is LNHDA and CDR2 is SQIVND (reference sequence). The CDR3 spans 15 residues. The whole variable domain, filled in from reference TRBV19 and TRBJ2-7, reads DGGITQSPKYLFRKEGQNVTLSCEQNLNHDAMYWYRQDPGQGLRLIYYSQIVNDFQKGDIAEGYSVSREKKESFPLTVTSAQKNPTAFYLCASSRAFRSSYEQYFGPGTRLTVT.

In its sample, this clone was seen once. V is TRBV6-6 and J is TRBJ1-4; TRBD1 aligns across 7 bases. Germline CDR1 and CDR2: MNHNY and SVGAGI (reference sequence). V trimming: 6 bases; J trimming: 8 bases; junction bases outside the gene matches: 9. CDR3 length: 14 amino acids. Here the CDR3 reads CASSHGTAQEKLFF. CDR3 nucleotides: TGTGCCAGCAGCCACGGGACAGCCCAAGAAAAACTGTTTTTT.

The rearrangement links TRBV14 to TRBJ2-3; 7 nucleotides line up with TRBD2. With 3 bases clipped from V and 4 bases from J, the junction kept 10 bases outside the gene matches. CDR1 and CDR2 from the germline V gene are SGHDN and FVKESK. There are 16 residues in the CDR3. The CDR3: CASSHGIGLGADTQYF. The CDR3 DNA is TGTGCCAGCAGCCACGGGATAGGACTAGGGGCAGATACGCAGTATTTT.

The chain joins TRBV7-9 to TRBJ1-1; D unclear. V lost 5 bases and J 0 bases, leaving 10 bases between the germline ends. This CDR3 is 14 amino acids long. Looked up from germline, CDR1 is SEHNR and CDR2 is FQNEAQ (reference sequence). CDR3 sequence (DNA): TGTGCCAGCAGCCCATCGGTGGTGAACACTGAAGCTTTCTTT. Amino acid sequence: CASSPSVVNTEAFF.

This chain links TRBV5-4 with TRBJ1-1, with 11 bases fitting TRBD1. The CDR3 is 15 residues long. Germline V gene data show CDR1 as SGHNT and CDR2 as YYREEE (reference sequence). J lost 3 bases, V lost 0 bases, and 1 base had no gene match. Here the CDR3 reads CASSLGGQGDTEAFF. Written as DNA, the CDR3 is TGTGCCAGCAGCTTGGGGGGACAGGGGGACACTGAAGCTTTCTTT. Complete variable domain (other parts from reference TRBV5-4 and TRBJ1-1): ETGVTQSPTHLIKTRGQQVTLRCSSQSGHNTVSWYQQALGQGPQFIFQYYREEENGRGNFPPRFSGLQFPNYSSELNVNALELDDSALYLCASSLGGQGDTEAFFGQGTRLTVV.

The gene calls are TRBV28 and TRBJ1-1, with D uncertain. CDR3 length: 10 residues. Germline lookup yields CDR1 MDHEN and CDR2 SYDVKM. The germline V and J ends were trimmed by 4 bases and 3 bases, with 0 bases remaining between them. The CDR3 region has the DNA TGTGCCAGCAGTTACACTGAAGCTTTCTTT. Its protein product is CASSYTEAFF.

The J gene is TRBJ2-2, the V gene TRBV28; D remains ambiguous. CDR1 is MDHEN and CDR2 is SYDVKM in the germline V gene. Trimming took 3 bases from V and 7 from J, leaving 18 bases between them. This CDR3 region has 16 residues. The CDR3 loop is CASSFFPQLIIGELFF. Here the CDR3 DNA reads TGTGCCAGCAGTTTTTTTCCCCAGTTGATTATCGGGGAGCTGTTTTTT.

In this sample, this clone turned up once. The chain employs TRBV5-1 and TRBJ2-5, with 15 nucleotides matching TRBD2. J gave up 4 bases and V 4 bases, and 5 bases lay outside the gene matches. The germline CDR1 and CDR2 sequences are SGHRS and YFSETQ. This CDR3 is 16 amino acids long. CDR3 sequence (DNA): TGCGCCAGCAGCCCGGGACTAGCGGGAGGAAGAGAGACCCAGTACTTC. It encodes CASSPGLAGGRETQYF.

The rearrangement uses TRBV7-2 and TRBJ2-1, with a weak D call TRBD2 (5 bases). V was trimmed by 5 bases and J by 5 bases, leaving 13 bases between them. Germline V gene data show CDR1 as SGHTA and CDR2 as FQGNSA. The CDR3 totals 14 residues. The CDR3 DNA reads TGTGCCAGCAGCCCTCCCCCTAGCAACAATGAGCAGTTCTTC. Protein: CASSPPPSNNEQFF.

This clone is labeled as medium-sized. This sample also contains other DNA sequences that code for the same CDR3. The gene calls are TRBV6-4 and TRBJ1-1; 8 bases line up with TRBD1. V was pared by 3 bases and J by 1 base, with 1 base of the junction left unmatched. Looked up from germline, CDR1 is MRHNA and CDR2 is SNTAGT. This CDR3 has 14 amino acids. CDR3 residues: CASSEGQENTEAFF. CDR3 nucleotides: TGTGCCAGCAGTGAGGGACAGGAGAACACTGAAGCTTTCTTT.